This is a list of T cell receptor beta chains from one sample in a study of T cell responses to AZD1222 COVID-19 vaccine. Libraries were prepared by immunoSEQ multiplex PCR; TCRdb keeps only in-frame clonotypes and omits some of them. The sample gives 100,000 or so clones, about 88% of which show up once; around 45% is in the top ten. The sample consisted of peripheral blood, taken 28 days after the second AZD1222 dose. All receptors come from an adult who received the AZD1222 COVID-19 vaccine. Both conserved end residues are trimmed from each CDR3. The listing skips clone size in some rows; elsewhere it reads once, few, many or a size class.

>TRBV10-3|.|TRBJ1-2
AISEHTDSSANYGYT
>TRBV28|.|TRBJ1-2
ASSSVLNYGYT
>TRBV2|.|TRBJ2-7
ASSESQAVYEQY
>TRBV9|once|TRBJ2-1
ASSVGAQAYNEQF
>TRBV2|.|TRBJ1-5
ASSIGGLSNQPQH
>TRBV28|.|TRBJ1-1
ASSPGTGMNTEAF
>TRBV4-2|.|TRBJ1-2
ASSQDKQVYGYT
>TRBV7-3|.|TRBJ1-6
ASSLNQRQVGQSYNSPLH
>TRBV6-5|few|TRBJ1-2
ASSYSDRNNYGYT
>TRBV7-3|.|TRBJ2-1
ASSLRPGSNEQF